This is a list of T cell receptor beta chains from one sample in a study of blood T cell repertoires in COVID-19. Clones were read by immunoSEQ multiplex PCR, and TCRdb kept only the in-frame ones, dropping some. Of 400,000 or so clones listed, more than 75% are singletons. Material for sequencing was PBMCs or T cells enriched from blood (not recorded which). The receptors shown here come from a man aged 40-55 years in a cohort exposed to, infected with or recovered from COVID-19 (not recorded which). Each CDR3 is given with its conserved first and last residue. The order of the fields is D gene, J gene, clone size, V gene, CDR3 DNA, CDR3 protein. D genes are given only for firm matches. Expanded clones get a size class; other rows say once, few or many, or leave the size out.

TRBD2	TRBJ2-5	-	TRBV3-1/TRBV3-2	TGTGCCAGCAGCAACCTACTAGCGGGGACCCAAGAGACCCAGTACTTC	CASSNLLAGTQETQYF
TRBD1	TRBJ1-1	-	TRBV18	TGTGCCAGCTCACCAGACAGGGTGAGCACTGAAGCTTTCTTT	CASSPDRVSTEAFF
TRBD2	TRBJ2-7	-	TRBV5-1	TGCGCCAGCAGCTTGGAGGGACTACAAACCGGGGAGCAGTACTTC	CASSLEGLQTGEQYF
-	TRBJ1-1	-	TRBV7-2	TGTGCCAGCAGCTTAACAGGGAGGAACACTGAAGCTTTCTTT	CASSLTGRNTEAFF
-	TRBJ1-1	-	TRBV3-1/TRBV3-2	TGTGCCAGCAGCCAAGTGCAGGGAGGGACTGAAGCTTTCTTT	CASSQVQGGTEAFF
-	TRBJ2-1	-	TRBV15	TGTGCCACCAGCGGAATGGGCGATGAGCAGTTCTTC	CATSGMGDEQFF
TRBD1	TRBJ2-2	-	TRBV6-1	TGTGCCAGCAGTGGAGCAAACTTCGGGACAGGGGGTAACACCGGGGAGCTGTTTTTT	CASSGANFGTGGNTGELFF
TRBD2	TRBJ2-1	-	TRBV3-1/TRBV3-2	TGTGCCAGCAGCCTAGCCAGCTTGGGGAGGGTTGAGCAGTTCTTC	CASSLASLGRVEQFF
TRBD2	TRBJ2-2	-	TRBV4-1	TGCGCCAGCAGGCTAGCGGGAGGGGGCACCGGGGAGCTGTTTTTT	CASRLAGGGTGELFF
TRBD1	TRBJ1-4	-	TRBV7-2	TGTGCCAGCAGCCCTAGGACAGGGAATGAAAAACTGTTTTTT	CASSPRTGNEKLFF
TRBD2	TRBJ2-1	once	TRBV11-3	TGTGCCAGCGGACAAGCGGGATACAATGAGCAGTTCTTC	CASGQAGYNEQFF
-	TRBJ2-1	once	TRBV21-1	TGTGCCAGCAGCAAAAAACCCGATTTAGCGGGAGGGTACAATGAGCAGTTCTTC	CASSKKPDLAGGYNEQFF
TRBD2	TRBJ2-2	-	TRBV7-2	TGTGCCAGCAGCTTACGGCGGGAGGCCGGGGAGCTGTTTTTT	CASSLRREAGELFF
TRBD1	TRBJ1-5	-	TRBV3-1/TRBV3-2	TGTGCCAGCAGCCAAGGACTACAGGGGCCGGCGGGGGGTCAGCCCCAGCATTTT	CASSQGLQGPAGGQPQHF
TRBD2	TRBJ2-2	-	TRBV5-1	TGCGCCAGCAGCTTGGATCGGGCTAGCGGGAGGGGCGGCGCCGGGGAGCTGTTTTTT	CASSLDRASGRGGAGELFF
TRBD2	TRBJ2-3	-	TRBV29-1	TGCAGCGTAGGGACTAGCGGGGCAGATACGCAGTATTTT	CSVGTSGADTQYF
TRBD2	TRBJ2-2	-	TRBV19	TGTGCCAGTATACGAGGGGCGGGGGCCGGGGAGCTGTTTTTT	CASIRGAGAGELFF
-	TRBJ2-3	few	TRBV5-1	TGCGCCAGGGAGAGGTCCTACACAGATACGCAGTATTTT	CARERSYTDTQYF
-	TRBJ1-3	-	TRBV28	TGTGCCAGCAGTCAGGAAAGTCAGGGCCGCTCTGGAAACACCATATATTTT	CASSQESQGRSGNTIYF
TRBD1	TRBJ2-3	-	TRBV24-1	TGTGCCACCAGTGCCGGGGACAGGGGCGCGGCAGATACGCAGTATTTT	CATSAGDRGAADTQYF
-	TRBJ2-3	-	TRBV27	TGTGCCAGCAGTTTCGGAGGCACAGATACGCAGTATTTT	CASSFGGTDTQYF
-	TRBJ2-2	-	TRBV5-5	TGTGCCAGCAGCTTGGGACAGCACACCGGGGAGCTGTTTTTT	CASSLGQHTGELFF
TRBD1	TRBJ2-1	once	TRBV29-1	TGCAGCGCCTGGGGACAGTTCAGCAATGAGCAGTTCTTC	CSAWGQFSNEQFF
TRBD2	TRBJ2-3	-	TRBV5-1	TGCGCCAGCTCAGACCCGACTAGCGGATACACAGATACGCAGTATTTT	CASSDPTSGYTDTQYF
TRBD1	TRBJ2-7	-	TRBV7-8	TGTGCCAGCAGCTTAGGGGGACAGGGATACAACGAGCAGTACTTC	CASSLGGQGYNEQYF
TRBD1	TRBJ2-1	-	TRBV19	TGTGCCAGTAGTCAAGGGACAGCGAGTGAGCAGTTCTTC	CASSQGTASEQFF
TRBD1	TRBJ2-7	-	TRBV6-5	TGTGCCAGCAGTTACCCCGACAGGGGTAAGTACGAGCAGTACTTC	CASSYPDRGKYEQYF
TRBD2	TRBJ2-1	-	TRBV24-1	TGTGCCACCAGTGATTTCCCCAAACCGGGACTAGCGGGAGGGACGTTAAAGAATGAGCAGTTCTTC	CATSDFPKPGLAGGTLKNEQFF
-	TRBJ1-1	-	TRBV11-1	TGTGCCAGCAGCTTAGGGGACACGCCCGTTGAAGCTTTCTTT	CASSLGDTPVEAFF
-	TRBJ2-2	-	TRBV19	TGTGCCAGTAGTCGAGGGAGTGACACCGGGGAGCTGTTTTTT	CASSRGSDTGELFF
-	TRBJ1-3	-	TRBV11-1	TGTGCCAGCAGCGGTAGCAGTAACACCATATATTTT	CASSGSSNTIYF